These 20 T cell receptor beta chains share one sample of origin, sequenced in a study of T cells after yellow fever vaccination. TCRdb reprocessed the 5' RACE reads via MiXCR and lists one record per CDR3 protein. The sample has some 290,000 distinct CDR3 sequences, approximately 11% seen once. Specimen: CD4+ T cells sorted from PBMCs, collected 45 days after the yellow fever booster vaccination. The receptor source for this set is a man aged 18 to 30 who received the YFV17D yellow fever vaccine.

This clonotype came up many times. The gene calls are TRBV3-1 and TRBJ1-5; D not certain. Trimming took off 4 bases at V and 4 bases at J, with 8 bases between the two ends. This CDR3 is built from 13 residues. Germline loops: CDR1 LGHDT, CDR2 YNNKEL (reference sequence). CDR3 coding DNA: TGTGCCAGCAGCCCGGCAATGAATCAGCCCCAGCATTTT. Protein sequence: CASSPAMNQPQHF.

The rearrangement links TRBV5-1 to TRBJ2-7; tentative D call: TRBD2 (6 bases). The CDR3 has 14 amino acids. The ends were cut back, 2 bases at V and 4 bases at J, with 13 bases in the middle. Looked up from germline, CDR1 is SGHRS and CDR2 is YFSETQ. CDR3 sequence: CASSFPGDKYEQYV. The CDR3 DNA reads as TGCGCCAGCAGCTTTCCGGGGGATAAATACGAGCAGTACGTC.

This chain links TRBV7-2 with TRBJ2-1; 7 bases map to TRBD2. J was trimmed by 9 bases and V by 6 bases; bases with no gene match: 5. This CDR3 has 12 amino acids. Per germline, CDR1 SGHTA and CDR2 FQGNSA. The CDR3 DNA reads as TGTGCCAGCAGGCGGGAGTTAGGTGAGCAGTTCTTC. Protein: CASRRELGEQFF.

This clonotype was recorded at least ten times. The chain couples TRBV6-2 or TRBV6-3 to TRBJ1-6, with D possibly TRBD1 on 5 matching bases. Germline V gives CDR1 MNHEY, CDR2 SVGEGT. Trimming shortened V by 5 bases and J by 7 bases, and 12 bases separated the two germline ends. This CDR3 is 14 amino acids long. The CDR3 reads CASSTTERNSPLHF. DNA of the CDR3: TGTGCCAGCAGTACGACAGAAAGAAATTCACCCCTCCACTTT.

There are a few counts of this clonotype. The chain has TRBV10-3 and TRBJ2-5, with 10 bases identical to TRBD2. J was trimmed by 6 bases and V by 5 bases; bases with no gene match: 9. Germline CDR1 is ENHRY and CDR2 is SYGVKD. The CDR3 covers 15 residues. CDR3 in DNA: TGTGCCATCAGTAACCTCGGGACTAGCGTAAAGACCCAGTACTTC. It translates to CAISNLGTSVKTQYF.

This clonotype was seen a few times. This chain joins TRBV20-1 and TRBJ2-7, with a weak D call TRBD1 (7 bases). The CDR3 totals 15 residues. Deletions cut 6 bases from V and 2 bases from J, with 20 bases between. Germline CDR1 DFQATT, CDR2 SNEGSKA (reference sequence). CDR3 DNA sequence: TGCAGTGCCGCCCGCCCAGGGGGGTTCGCCTACGAGCAGTACGTC. This gives the protein CSAARPGGFAYEQYV.

This clonotype showed up just a few times. The rearrangement joins TRBV10-3 to TRBJ1-1; weak D call: TRBD1 (5 bases). The CDR3 consists of 17 residues. Germline-derived CDR1 and CDR2 are ENHRY and SYGVKD. V was clipped by 3 bases and J by 3 bases, with 20 bases between them. CDR3 DNA sequence: TGTGCCATCAGTGACGGACACCCCCCATCATACGACACTGAAGCTTTCTTT. It encodes CAISDGHPPSYDTEAFF.

This clonotype turned up a few times. The gene calls are TRBV6-5 and TRBJ2-5; 9 bases map to TRBD2. Germline V lookup: CDR1 MNHEY, CDR2 SVGAGI. V shed 6 bases and J 2 bases; nucleotides not matched to a gene: 7. This CDR3 has 15 residues. CDR3 sequence: CASSRTGLAQETQYF. CDR3 in DNA: TGTGCCAGCAGCCGAACGGGACTAGCACAAGAGACCCAGTACTTC.

The chain employs TRBV6-6 and TRBJ1-2; 8 positions agree with TRBD1. Germline CDR1 reads MNHNY; CDR2 reads SVGAGI (reference sequence). V shed 9 bases and J 0 bases; nucleotides not matched to a gene: 12. This CDR3 contains 16 residues. The CDR3, as DNA: TGTGCCAGTGCCAGGGGGCTGGTTATAGCTAACTATGGCTACACCTTC. It encodes CASARGLVIANYGYTF.

This clonotype was counted at least ten times. V usage is TRBV20-1 and J usage is TRBJ2-2, with 8 nucleotides matching TRBD2. There are 14 residues in the CDR3. Germline-derived CDR1 and CDR2 are DFQATT and SNEGSKA (reference sequence). The junction had 8 bases not matched to a gene; V was cut back by 2 bases and J by 9 bases. The CDR3 reads CSARPSFSGRELFF. The CDR3 DNA is TGCAGTGCTAGACCCTCATTTAGCGGGAGGGAGCTGTTTTTT.

The chain combines TRBV18 with TRBJ1-6; D remains unclear. The CDR3 consists of 14 residues. CDR1 is KGHSH, CDR2 LQKENI, per germline. Trimming removed 1 base from V and 7 bases from J, with 8 bases in between. The chain's CDR3 is CASSPQTGNSPLHF. Here the CDR3 DNA reads TGTGCCAGCTCACCACAGACGGGAAATTCACCCCTCCACTTT.

This clonotype has a count of ten or more. The chain uses TRBV7-9 and TRBJ2-5; 7 bases map to TRBD1. The ends lost 5 bases at V and 5 bases at J; junction bases unmatched: 5. This CDR3 comprises 13 residues. The germline V gene encodes CDR1 SEHNR and CDR2 FQNEAQ (reference sequence). CDR3 amino acids: CASSRGLGETQYF. Here the CDR3 DNA reads TGTGCCAGCAGCAGGGGGCTCGGGGAGACCCAGTACTTC.

This clonotype was seen once. The chain has TRBV28 and TRBJ2-7; D uncertain. This CDR3 spans 13 amino acids. CDR1 is MDHEN, CDR2 SYDVKM, per germline. Trimming stripped 5 bases from V and 0 bases from J, with 8 bases between. The CDR3, as DNA: TGTGCCAGCAGTGCTGTTAGCTCCTACGAGCAGTACGTC. This encodes CASSAVSSYEQYV.

This clonotype turned up a few times. This chain links TRBV7-3 with TRBJ2-5; 12 positions agree with TRBD1. This CDR3 contains 17 residues. Trimming cost V 2 bases and J 5 bases; bases outside gene matches: 9. The germline V gene encodes CDR1 SGHTA and CDR2 FQGTGA. CDR3 nucleotides: TGTGCCAGCAGCTTAGGGGCCGGGACAGGGGGCCTGGAGACCCAGTACTTC. Translation: CASSLGAGTGGLETQYF.

Many counts were recorded for this clonotype. The CDR3 loop reads CASSQDTGANEKLFF. The DNA of the CDR3 is TGTGCCAGCAGCCAAGATACGGGGGCGAATGAAAAACTGTTTTTT. The chain is built from TRBV3-1 and TRBJ1-4; the D gene is possibly TRBD1 (6 bases). The germline V and J ends were trimmed by 0 bases and 5 bases, with 10 bases remaining between them. CDR3 size: 15 residues. Germline lookup yields CDR1 LGHDT and CDR2 YNNKEL (reference sequence).

This clonotype was seen ten or more times. The gene calls are TRBV6-6 and TRBJ2-3; 7 bases align to TRBD2. In germline, CDR1 is MNHNY, CDR2 SVGAGI (reference sequence). The CDR3 has 14 amino acids. The V segment lost 7 bases and the J segment 7 bases; nucleotides outside the gene matches: 11. CDR3 DNA sequence: TGTGCCAGCATCCAAGGACTAGAGAGAAATACGCAGTATTTT. Encoded protein: CASIQGLERNTQYF.

The rearrangement uses TRBV6-5 and TRBJ2-3; TRBD1 or TRBD2 may be the D gene (6 bases each). The CDR3 has 16 amino acids. Germline CDR1 and CDR2: MNHEY and SVGAGI. V was pared by 0 bases and J by 8 bases, with 18 bases between. Here the CDR3 reads CASSYSQRQVGGTQYF. In DNA form, the CDR3 reads TGTGCCAGCAGTTACTCTCAAAGACAGGTCGGGGGTACGCAGTATTTT.

This clonotype occurred many times. V is TRBV7-9 and J is TRBJ2-7; TRBD1 aligns across 8 bases. The CDR3 is made up of 16 amino acids. Germline values: CDR1 SEHNR, CDR2 FQNEAQ (reference sequence). Trimming took 4 bases from V and 4 from J; bases not matched to a gene: 12. CDR3 protein: CASSSGQGGRAYEQYF. CDR3 nucleotide sequence: TGTGCCAGCAGCTCCGGACAGGGAGGAAGGGCTTACGAGCAGTACTTC.

V gene TRBV20-1 combines with J gene TRBJ2-5; TRBD1 matches at 7 bases. In germline, CDR1 is DFQATT, CDR2 SNEGSKA (reference sequence). V lost 5 bases, J lost 2 bases, and 2 bases stayed unmatched. CDR3 length equals 12 residues. This CDR3 reads CSALQGQETQYF. The CDR3 bases are TGCAGTGCTTTACAGGGGCAAGAGACCCAGTACTTC.

This clonotype was detected only a few times. The chain employs TRBV5-4 and TRBJ2-3; a weak D match, TRBD2 (6 bases). Germline CDR1 and CDR2: SGHNT and YYREEE (reference sequence). V shed 3 bases and J shed 9 bases, with 20 bases lying between them. CDR3 length: 15 amino acids. This CDR3 reads CASSSRDSLRGTQYF. CDR3 bases: TGTGCCAGCAGCTCCCGGGACTCCCTTCGAGGAACGCAGTATTTT.